This T cell receptor beta chain was documented in a study of blood T cell repertoires in COVID-19. Study-level background: PBMCs, B-cell-depleted T cells, or T cells provided the cDNA or gDNA that made up the material.

CDR1 and CDR2 (germline): KGHSH, LQKENI. Trimming took off 4 bases at V and 5 bases at J, with 18 bases between the two ends. CDR3 size: 17 residues. Some clones are missing from TCRdb's copy, which holds only in-frame ones; the method was immunoSEQ multiplex PCR. The sample has 120,000 to 150,000 clones; more than 70% are singletons. The receptor's source is a man in his sixties with active or convalescent COVID-19. The chain couples TRBV18 to TRBJ1-6, with D possibly being TRBD1 (6 bases). Sequencing used peripheral blood. This chain's CDR3 is CASSLFGPGGDNSPLHF. CDR3 bases: TGTGCCAGCTCACTGTTCGGACCGGGGGGCGATAATTCACCCCTCCACTTT.